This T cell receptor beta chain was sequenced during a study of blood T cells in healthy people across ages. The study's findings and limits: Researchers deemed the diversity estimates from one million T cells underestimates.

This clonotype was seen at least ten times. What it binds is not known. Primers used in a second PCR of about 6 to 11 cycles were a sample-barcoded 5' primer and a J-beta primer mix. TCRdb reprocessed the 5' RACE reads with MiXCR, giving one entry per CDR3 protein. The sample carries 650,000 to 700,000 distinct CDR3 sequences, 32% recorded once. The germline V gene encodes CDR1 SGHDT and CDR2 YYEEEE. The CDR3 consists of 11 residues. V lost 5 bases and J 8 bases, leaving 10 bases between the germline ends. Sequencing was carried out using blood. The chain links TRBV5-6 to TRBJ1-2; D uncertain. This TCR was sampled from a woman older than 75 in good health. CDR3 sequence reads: CASSTELGYTF. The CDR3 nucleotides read TGTGCCAGCAGTACGGAGTTGGGCTACACCTTC.